Listed below are T cell receptor beta chains from one sample, sequenced in a study of human T cells and chemical hapten exposure. TCRdb re-derived calls from the reads in MiXCR, one entry per CDR3 protein. The table records about 120,000 distinct CDR3 sequences, around 8.5% of them present only once. The material sequenced was whole blood. The receptors here all came from a human donor in good health. Some clones in this sample may be carry-over from other donors' samples. Both conserved end residues are part of each CDR3. The D gene is left open where the match is weak. Clone size is given for some rows only: seen once, a few or many times, or a class if the clone is expanded.

d_call: TRBD2; v_call: TRBV20-1; clone_size: many; j_call: TRBJ2-7; cdr3_nt: TGCAGTGCTAGAGATAGGGCTAGCGGGGGTTTCTACGAGCAGTACTTC; cdr3_aa: CSARDRASGGFYEQYF
d_call: .; v_call: TRBV12-5; clone_size: few; j_call: TRBJ1-2; cdr3_nt: TGTGCTAGTGGCCGGGGACTGGGTAACTATGGCTACACCTTC; cdr3_aa: CASGRGLGNYGYTF
d_call: .; v_call: TRBV21-1; clone_size: .; j_call: TRBJ1-1; cdr3_nt: TGTGCCAGCAGCAACACAGGGAGTAGGGGGGACACTGAAGCTTTCTTT; cdr3_aa: CASSNTGSRGDTEAFF
d_call: TRBD1; v_call: TRBV5-1; clone_size: few; j_call: TRBJ1-2; cdr3_nt: TGCGCCAGCAGCTTGGAGGGACAGGGGGCGCATCGAGGCTACACCTTC; cdr3_aa: CASSLEGQGAHRGYTF
d_call: TRBD1; v_call: TRBV5-1; clone_size: few; j_call: TRBJ1-5; cdr3_nt: TGCGCCAGCAGCCCAGGGGGGGGGAGCAATCAGCCCCAGCATTTT; cdr3_aa: CASSPGGGSNQPQHF
d_call: .; v_call: TRBV3-1; clone_size: .; j_call: TRBJ2-7; cdr3_nt: TGTGCCAGCAGCCCGGGGGACAACTCCTACGAGCAGTACTTC; cdr3_aa: CASSPGDNSYEQYF
d_call: TRBD1; v_call: TRBV6-5; clone_size: many; j_call: TRBJ1-2; cdr3_nt: TGTGCCAGCGGGGACAGGGAAAACGGCTACACCTTC; cdr3_aa: CASGDRENGYTF
d_call: TRBD1; v_call: TRBV4-1; clone_size: few; j_call: TRBJ1-6; cdr3_nt: TGCGCCAGCAGCCGTTCAGGGGGCCGCTCCTATAATTCACCCCTCCACTTT; cdr3_aa: CASSRSGGRSYNSPLHF
d_call: TRBD2; v_call: TRBV5-1; clone_size: few; j_call: TRBJ2-3; cdr3_nt: TGCGCCAGCTCCCTCCTAGCGGGAGAGGGAGATACGCAGTATTTT; cdr3_aa: CASSLLAGEGDTQYF
d_call: .; v_call: TRBV20-1; clone_size: many; j_call: TRBJ2-3; cdr3_nt: TGCAGTGCGCTCCGGGACTGGCCCACAGATACGCAGTATTTT; cdr3_aa: CSALRDWPTDTQYF
d_call: .; v_call: TRBV18; clone_size: many; j_call: TRBJ1-4; cdr3_nt: TGTGCCAGCTCAATGGGCGGAGCAACTAATGAAAAACTGTTTTTT; cdr3_aa: CASSMGGATNEKLFF
d_call: TRBD2; v_call: TRBV7-9; clone_size: .; j_call: TRBJ2-1; cdr3_nt: TGTGCCAGCAGCCCCCGACTAGCGGGAGGAAAAACGGTGGGGAATGAGCAGTTCTTC; cdr3_aa: CASSPRLAGGKTVGNEQFF
d_call: .; v_call: TRBV3-1; clone_size: .; j_call: TRBJ2-3; cdr3_nt: TGTGCCAGCAAGGCGGATAGCACAGATACGCAGTATTTT; cdr3_aa: CASKADSTDTQYF
d_call: .; v_call: TRBV6-2/TRBV6-3; clone_size: many; j_call: TRBJ1-5; cdr3_nt: TGTGCCAGCAGAGGGGGGGATCAGCCCCAGCATTTT; cdr3_aa: CASRGGDQPQHF
d_call: .; v_call: TRBV20-1; clone_size: .; j_call: TRBJ2-5; cdr3_nt: TGCAGTGCCGGTGGTGGGGATATTGACCAAGAGACCCAGTACTTC; cdr3_aa: CSAGGGDIDQETQYF
d_call: .; v_call: TRBV19; clone_size: few; j_call: TRBJ2-5; cdr3_nt: TGTGCCAGTAGTATAGAGGCAGGGGTGTCCCAGTACTTC; cdr3_aa: CASSIEAGVSQYF
d_call: .; v_call: TRBV6-1; clone_size: many; j_call: TRBJ1-5; cdr3_nt: TGTGCCAGCAGGGACCACTCAGGGAGAGAGCATCAGCCCCAGCATTTT; cdr3_aa: CASRDHSGREHQPQHF
d_call: TRBD2; v_call: TRBV20-1; clone_size: few; j_call: TRBJ2-7; cdr3_nt: TGCAGTGCTAGAGAACCTAGCGGGAGGGCCGCCTACGAGCAGTACTTC; cdr3_aa: CSAREPSGRAAYEQYF
d_call: .; v_call: TRBV5-1; clone_size: .; j_call: TRBJ2-7; cdr3_nt: TGCGCCAGCAGCTTGGAAGCTAGGAACGAGCAGTACTTC; cdr3_aa: CASSLEARNEQYF
d_call: TRBD1; v_call: TRBV20-1; clone_size: few; j_call: TRBJ1-6; cdr3_nt: TGCAGTGCTAGAGATCCCCGACAGGGGGATTCACCCCTCCACTTT; cdr3_aa: CSARDPRQGDSPLHF
d_call: .; v_call: TRBV19; clone_size: few; j_call: TRBJ1-4; cdr3_nt: TGTGCCAGTAGCACAGGGAGGGAGTGGGAAAAACTGTTTTTT; cdr3_aa: CASSTGREWEKLFF
d_call: TRBD2; v_call: TRBV7-9; clone_size: few; j_call: TRBJ2-7; cdr3_nt: TGTGCCAGCAGCACAACGGGAGGTCTAAGCTCCTACGAGCAGTACTTC; cdr3_aa: CASSTTGGLSSYEQYF
d_call: TRBD1; v_call: TRBV18; clone_size: .; j_call: TRBJ1-2; cdr3_nt: TGTGCCAGCACGCCGAGGGGGCACTATGGCTACACCTTC; cdr3_aa: CASTPRGHYGYTF
d_call: TRBD1; v_call: TRBV5-1; clone_size: few; j_call: TRBJ2-1; cdr3_nt: TGCGCCAGCACGGGACAGGGGAGGAACTACAATGAGCAGTTCTTC; cdr3_aa: CASTGQGRNYNEQFF
d_call: .; v_call: TRBV6-5; clone_size: few; j_call: TRBJ1-2; cdr3_nt: TGTGCCAGCAGTATTTCCGCTAACTATGGCTACACCTTC; cdr3_aa: CASSISANYGYTF
d_call: TRBD1; v_call: TRBV7-9; clone_size: many; j_call: TRBJ2-6; cdr3_nt: TGTGCCAGCAGCTTAGGGGGGACAGCCTCCAGCTCTGGGGCCAACGTCCTGACTTTC; cdr3_aa: CASSLGGTASSSGANVLTF
d_call: .; v_call: TRBV4-3; clone_size: many; j_call: TRBJ1-1; cdr3_nt: TGCGCCAGCAGCCAAGTAGGGCTGGGGGGAAACAACACTGAAGCTTTCTTT; cdr3_aa: CASSQVGLGGNNTEAFF
d_call: .; v_call: TRBV7-8; clone_size: many; j_call: TRBJ2-2; cdr3_nt: TGTGCCAGCAGCTTAGAAGGGGGTTTCGCCGGGGAGCTGTTTTTT; cdr3_aa: CASSLEGGFAGELFF
d_call: .; v_call: TRBV11-2; clone_size: many; j_call: TRBJ1-6; cdr3_nt: TGTGCCAGCAGCTTAGAGCTGCAAGCCAATTCACCCCTCCACTTT; cdr3_aa: CASSLELQANSPLHF
d_call: TRBD1; v_call: TRBV27; clone_size: few; j_call: TRBJ2-7; cdr3_nt: TGTGCCAGCAGTCCCGGACAGGGTACGGTGCAGTACTTC; cdr3_aa: CASSPGQGTVQYF
d_call: .; v_call: TRBV2; clone_size: few; j_call: TRBJ1-6; cdr3_nt: TGTGCCAGCCGTTTTGATCAGGCTGACTCACCCCTCCACTTT; cdr3_aa: CASRFDQADSPLHF
d_call: .; v_call: TRBV5-1; clone_size: few; j_call: TRBJ2-4; cdr3_nt: TGCGCCAGCGTATCCGGGTATAACATTCAGTACTTC; cdr3_aa: CASVSGYNIQYF
d_call: TRBD2; v_call: TRBV15; clone_size: few; j_call: TRBJ2-1; cdr3_nt: TGTGCCACCAGCAGGGGGGACTACCCCTCCTACAATGAGCAGTTCTTC; cdr3_aa: CATSRGDYPSYNEQFF
d_call: TRBD2; v_call: TRBV13; clone_size: .; j_call: TRBJ2-1; cdr3_nt: TGTGCCAGCAGCTCGAGCCGGGTACTAGCGGGTCACAATGAGCAGTTCTTC; cdr3_aa: CASSSSRVLAGHNEQFF
d_call: .; v_call: TRBV25-1; clone_size: .; j_call: TRBJ2-1; cdr3_nt: TGTGCCAGCAGTGAATCGGCAGCTTTTGGTTACAATGAGCAGTTCTTC; cdr3_aa: CASSESAAFGYNEQFF
d_call: .; v_call: TRBV4-1; clone_size: .; j_call: TRBJ2-1; cdr3_nt: TGCGCCAGCAGTCGTTTCGGGACGACATTCTTGGGTGAGCAGTTCTTC; cdr3_aa: CASSRFGTTFLGEQFF
d_call: TRBD1; v_call: TRBV15; clone_size: many; j_call: TRBJ1-2; cdr3_nt: TGTGCCACCAGCCCTAGACAGGGGAGAAGTGGCTACACCTTC; cdr3_aa: CATSPRQGRSGYTF
d_call: .; v_call: TRBV6-2/TRBV6-3; clone_size: few; j_call: TRBJ2-2; cdr3_nt: TGTGCCAGCAGCATATACCAGGGAGGCACCGGGGAGCTGTTTTTT; cdr3_aa: CASSIYQGGTGELFF
d_call: TRBD2; v_call: TRBV3-1; clone_size: .; j_call: TRBJ2-3; cdr3_nt: TGTGCCAGCAGCCCGACTAGCGGCCAGACAGATACGCAGTATTTT; cdr3_aa: CASSPTSGQTDTQYF
d_call: .; v_call: TRBV27; clone_size: few; j_call: TRBJ1-1; cdr3_nt: TGTGCCAGCAGTGACCCGCCAGGGAATACTGAAGCTTTCTTT; cdr3_aa: CASSDPPGNTEAFF
d_call: TRBD1; v_call: TRBV13; clone_size: .; j_call: TRBJ2-7; cdr3_nt: TGTGCCAGCATGGGACAGACCTACGAGCAGTACTTC; cdr3_aa: CASMGQTYEQYF
d_call: .; v_call: TRBV2; clone_size: .; j_call: TRBJ2-5; cdr3_nt: TGTGCCAGCAGTGTGAGGGCGGAAAGTCGAGAGACCCAGTACTTC; cdr3_aa: CASSVRAESRETQYF
d_call: TRBD1; v_call: TRBV12-3/TRBV12-4; clone_size: many; j_call: TRBJ2-1; cdr3_nt: TGTGCCAGCAGTTTAAGTGGACAGGGGATCTACAATGAGCAGTTCTTC; cdr3_aa: CASSLSGQGIYNEQFF
d_call: .; v_call: TRBV19; clone_size: few; j_call: TRBJ1-3; cdr3_nt: TGTGCCAGTAGTACCTCGACAGGCGGAAACACCATATATTTT; cdr3_aa: CASSTSTGGNTIYF
d_call: TRBD2; v_call: TRBV7-2; clone_size: few; j_call: TRBJ2-1; cdr3_nt: TGTGCCAGCAGCTTAGCCTCCAGCGGGGGGGCGCATGAGCAGTTCTTC; cdr3_aa: CASSLASSGGAHEQFF
d_call: .; v_call: TRBV20-1; clone_size: .; j_call: TRBJ1-6; cdr3_nt: TGCAGTGCGCGGGGAGAGGCGAGGTACAATTCACCCCTCCACTTT; cdr3_aa: CSARGEARYNSPLHF
d_call: TRBD2; v_call: TRBV20-1; clone_size: many; j_call: TRBJ2-1; cdr3_nt: TGCAGTGCGACCCTATACGGGAGGCCAAGGGATGAGCAGTTCTTC; cdr3_aa: CSATLYGRPRDEQFF
d_call: TRBD2; v_call: TRBV2; clone_size: many; j_call: TRBJ2-1; cdr3_nt: TGTGCCAGCAGTGATCCCACTAGCGGTCCGCATGAGCAGTTCTTC; cdr3_aa: CASSDPTSGPHEQFF
d_call: .; v_call: TRBV30; clone_size: few; j_call: TRBJ2-1; cdr3_nt: TGTGCCTGGAGTGCCCTAGGACTAACCTACAATGAGCAGTTCTTC; cdr3_aa: CAWSALGLTYNEQFF
d_call: .; v_call: TRBV7-2; clone_size: many; j_call: TRBJ2-7; cdr3_nt: TGTGCCAGCAGCTCCCAGGGGTACGAGCAGTACTTC; cdr3_aa: CASSSQGYEQYF
d_call: .; v_call: TRBV4-2; clone_size: .; j_call: TRBJ2-1; cdr3_nt: TGTGCCAGCAACAGGGGTTCGGGGGCCTACAATGAGCAGTTCTTC; cdr3_aa: CASNRGSGAYNEQFF
d_call: .; v_call: TRBV2; clone_size: few; j_call: TRBJ2-3; cdr3_nt: TGTGCCAGCAGTGATGACAGGCTGCCCGGAGATACGCAGTATTTT; cdr3_aa: CASSDDRLPGDTQYF